The source of this TCR beta chain is a study of radiotherapy plus CTLA-4 blockade in lung cancer. Study context: Disease control reached around 30%, with objective responses in approximately 17%.

Some clones are missing from TCRdb's copy, which holds only in-frame ones; the method was immunoSEQ multiplex PCR. The sample yields about 80,000 clones, around 79% seen once. Study results and caveats: Subsequent to radiotherapy plus ipilimumab, tumor-derived TCR clones underwent expansion in blood. Early shifts in blood T cell clones, with interferon-beta, reportedly predicted response best.

Germline V gene lookup returns CDR1 SGHNT and CDR2 YYREEE (reference sequence). The V end was cut by 4 bases, the J end by 4 bases, with 12 bases between. The CDR3 spans 13 residues. Of note for this clone: What it binds is unknown.

CTLA-4 blockade using ipilimumab, together with focal radiation, was received by patients with chemo-refractory metastatic non-small-cell lung cancer. The sequence was collected from a human donor with non-small cell lung cancer whose response to radiotherapy plus ipilimumab could not be evaluated. Some clones in this sample may be carry-over from other donors' samples. The chain links TRBV5-4 to TRBJ2-7, with D maybe TRBD1 (6 bases). Sequenced material: peripheral blood, taken from a patient treated with radiotherapy plus ipilimumab. Written as DNA, the CDR3 is TGTGCCAGCAGCCCGGGACACCTTTACGAGCAGTACTTC. This translates into CASSPGHLYEQYF.